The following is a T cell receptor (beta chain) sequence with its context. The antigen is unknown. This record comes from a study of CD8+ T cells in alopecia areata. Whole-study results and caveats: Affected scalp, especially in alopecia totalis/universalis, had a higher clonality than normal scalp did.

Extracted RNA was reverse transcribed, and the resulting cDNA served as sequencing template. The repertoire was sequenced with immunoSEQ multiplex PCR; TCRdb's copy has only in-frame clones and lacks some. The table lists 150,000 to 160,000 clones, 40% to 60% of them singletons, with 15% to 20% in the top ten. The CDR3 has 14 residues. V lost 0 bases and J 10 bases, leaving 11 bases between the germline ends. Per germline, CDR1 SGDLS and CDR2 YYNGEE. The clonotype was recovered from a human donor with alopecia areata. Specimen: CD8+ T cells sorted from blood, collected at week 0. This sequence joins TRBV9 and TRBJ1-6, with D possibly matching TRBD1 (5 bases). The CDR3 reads CASSVAGTESPLHF. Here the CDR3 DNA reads TGTGCCAGCAGCGTAGCTGGGACGGAGTCACCCCTCCACTTT.